The subject of this entry is one T cell receptor beta chain. Antigen specificity is unknown. This record comes from a study of shared clonotypes between healthy human individuals. Study outcomes and limitations: Generation probability values for non-shared clonotypes were lower than those for clonotypes shared by all four donors. Few donors limited the genetic and exposure-history diversity represented.

Sorted-subset replicate PCR reactions were performed with about 190 ng DNA, corresponding to 30,000 to 35,000 T cell genomes. The protocol was immunoSEQ multiplex PCR, while the TCRdb copy is restricted to in-frame clones and leaves out a portion. Of approximately 1.5 million clones detected, roughly 98.5% appear once; the ten largest clones hold roughly 0.35%. The authors divided CD4+ cells into CD45RA+ naive and CD45RA-negative memory subsets. The TCR sequence derives from a man aged 25 to 40 in good health. The sample comprised naive CD4+ T cells sorted from blood. Subset of the sample: CD45RA+ positively selected.

CDR3 DNA: TGTGCCAGCAGCGTAGTAAGCGGGACCTCCTACAATGAGCAGTTCTTC. Protein: CASSVVSGTSYNEQFF. The J gene is TRBJ2-1, the V gene TRBV9, with 7 bases identical to TRBD2. The CDR3 consists of 16 residues. V shed 0 bases, J shed 0 bases, and the junction held 3 bases outside the gene matches. The germline CDR1 and CDR2 sequences are SGDLS and YYNGEE.